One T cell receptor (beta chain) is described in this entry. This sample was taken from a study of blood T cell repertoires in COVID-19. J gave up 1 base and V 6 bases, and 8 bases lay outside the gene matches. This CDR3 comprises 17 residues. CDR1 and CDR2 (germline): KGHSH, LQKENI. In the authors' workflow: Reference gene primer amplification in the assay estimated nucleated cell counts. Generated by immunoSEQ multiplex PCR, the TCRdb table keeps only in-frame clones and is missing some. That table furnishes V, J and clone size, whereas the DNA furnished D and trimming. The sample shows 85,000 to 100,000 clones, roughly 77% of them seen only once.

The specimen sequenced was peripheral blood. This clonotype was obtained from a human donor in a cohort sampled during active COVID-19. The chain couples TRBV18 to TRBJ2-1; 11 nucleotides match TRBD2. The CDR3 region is CASSALAGVGSYNEQFF. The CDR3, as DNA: TGTGCCAGCTCTGCACTAGCGGGAGTGGGATCCTACAATGAGCAGTTCTTC.